This record looks at one T cell receptor beta chain sequence and its context. What it binds is unknown. This sample is part of a study of T cells in Graves' hyperthyroidism and ophthalmopathy. Diagnostic assessment was based on clinical symptoms, serum thyroxine and TRAb, thyroid ultrasound and orbital computed tomography. Germline V lookup: CDR1 SNHLY, CDR2 FYNNEI. V shed 10 bases and J 2 bases; nucleotides not matched to a gene: 9. The length of the CDR3 is 15 residues. Using RNA transcripts as the source, TCR beta CDR3 regions were amplified. The HTBI set primed first-round TCR CDR3 RT-PCR. TCRdb reprocessed the multiplex PCR reads with MiXCR, giving one entry per CDR3 protein. The sample contains a few hundred thousand distinct CDR3 sequences, approximately 18% of which appear only once. Study-wide results and caveats: In blood, most of the thyroid clonotypes expanded above 0.001 were also present.

The source of this sequence is a man aged 45-60 years with Graves' ophthalmopathy. V gene TRBV2 combines with J gene TRBJ1-3; 9 bases fit TRBD1. Sequencing was performed on blood. CDR3 sequence (DNA): TGTGCCATCCAGCAACAGGGGGCGGCTGGAAACACCATATATTTT. The encoded protein is CAIQQQGAAGNTIYF.